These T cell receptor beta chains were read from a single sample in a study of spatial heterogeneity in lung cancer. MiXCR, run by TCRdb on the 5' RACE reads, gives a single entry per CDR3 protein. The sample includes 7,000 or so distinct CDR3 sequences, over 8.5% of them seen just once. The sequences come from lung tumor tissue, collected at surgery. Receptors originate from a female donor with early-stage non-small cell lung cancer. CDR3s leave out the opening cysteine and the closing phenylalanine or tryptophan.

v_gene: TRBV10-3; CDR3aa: AIRGAVNEKLF
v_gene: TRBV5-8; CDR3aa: ASSLGTGTQQETQY
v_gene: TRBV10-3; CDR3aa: AISEPDSYNSPLH
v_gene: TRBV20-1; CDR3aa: SARGGVQAVETQY
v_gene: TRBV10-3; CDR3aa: AISGDRRNTIY
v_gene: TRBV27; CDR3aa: ASSLYMGQASSGANVLT
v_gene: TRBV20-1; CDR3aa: SARDPGIAGGTDTQY
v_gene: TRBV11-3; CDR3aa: ASSSYTGELF
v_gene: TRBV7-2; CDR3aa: ASSPTGIFTDTQY
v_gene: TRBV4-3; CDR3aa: ASSQDGVEGYT
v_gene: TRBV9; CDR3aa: ASSVGRPSTDTQY
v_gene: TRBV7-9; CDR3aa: ASSLFRDGSYEQY
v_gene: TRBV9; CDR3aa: ASRGSTDTQY
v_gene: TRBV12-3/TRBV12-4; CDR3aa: ASKPRGSGNTIY
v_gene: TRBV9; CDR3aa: ASSVVPGPNTEAF
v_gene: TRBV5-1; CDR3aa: ASSLWSQETQY
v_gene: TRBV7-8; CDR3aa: ASSRTGGHGEQY
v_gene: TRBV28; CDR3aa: ASRTGDSYEQY
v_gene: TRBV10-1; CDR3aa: ASSERTGQPQH
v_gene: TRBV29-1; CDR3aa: SVAADRGNQETQY
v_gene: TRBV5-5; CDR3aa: ASSPHLDRVV
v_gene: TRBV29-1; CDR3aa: SGRLAGTDTQY
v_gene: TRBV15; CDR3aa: ATSRDRNEQF
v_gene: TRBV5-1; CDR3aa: ASSGGQGSQETQY
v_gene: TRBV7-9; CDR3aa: ASSTDRGHTEAF
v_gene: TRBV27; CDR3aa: ANSPFGGGSVTDTQY
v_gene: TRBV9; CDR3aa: ASSVAQELYYGYT
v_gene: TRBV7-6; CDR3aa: ASSLTFTGGTFQETQY
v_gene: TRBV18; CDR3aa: ASSPVLAGGAYEQY
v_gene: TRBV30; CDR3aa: AWSAAKDQPQH
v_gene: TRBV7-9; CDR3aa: ASIPQGAGYNSPLH
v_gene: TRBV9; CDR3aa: ASSKGGGALETQY
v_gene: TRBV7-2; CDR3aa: ASSPLGRGPSYEQY
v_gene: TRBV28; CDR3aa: ASSLGGSSNEQF
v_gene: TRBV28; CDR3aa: ASSSIRDRDEQY
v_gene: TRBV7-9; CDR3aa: ASSWDRGPVGYT
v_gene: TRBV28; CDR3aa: ASSFEHSGANVLT
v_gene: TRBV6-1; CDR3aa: ASSADQETQY
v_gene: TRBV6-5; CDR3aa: ASSYVQGSSYNSPLH
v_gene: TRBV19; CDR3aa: ASKETGVSRELF
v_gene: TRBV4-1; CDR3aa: ASSQVATGSSYEQY
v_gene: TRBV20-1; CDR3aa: SARDFRGGGIFGTDTQY
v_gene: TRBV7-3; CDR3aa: ASSLLSGEQETQY
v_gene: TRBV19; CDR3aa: ASPPPTGDQPQH
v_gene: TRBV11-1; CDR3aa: ASSAGLIYEQY
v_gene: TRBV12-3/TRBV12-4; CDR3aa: ASAPRALSGYT
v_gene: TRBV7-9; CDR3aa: ASSLVRTGGTDEQY